The 6 T cell receptor beta chains reported below all come from one sample, sequenced in a study of T-cell reconstitution after alpha-beta-depleted transplantation in children. Construction of the TCRbeta library involved unique molecular identifiers. One entry per CDR3 protein results from TCRdb running MiXCR on the PCR reads. In the table there are about 190,000 distinct CDR3 sequences, 8.5% to 14% of which are singletons. The sample here was PBMCs, taken before TCRalphabeta/CD19-depleted stem cell transplant. The receptors shown here come from a boy between 2 and 10 years old with acute myeloid leukemia, due to receive a stem cell transplant.

In this sample, this clonotype turned up many times. For the CDR3, the DNA is TGTGCCAGCAGTTCCGACAGAGACTATGGCTACACCTTC. Its protein is CASSSDRDYGYTF. The chain joins TRBV12-3 or TRBV12-4 to TRBJ1-2, with D tentatively TRBD1 (5 bases). The CDR3 covers 13 residues. V dropped 4 bases and J dropped 3 bases, with 9 bases sitting between them.

The chain is built from TRBV11-2 and TRBJ2-4, with D perhaps TRBD2 (6 bases). The CDR3 runs 18 residues. V was shortened by 3 bases and J by 0 bases, with 18 bases between the two germline ends. Germline CDR1 reads SGHAT; CDR2 reads FQNNGV. In nucleotides, the CDR3 is TGTGCCAGCAGCTTTTTCCGGAGGGGTGATAGAGCCAAAAACATTCAGTACTTC. Translation gives CASSFFRRGDRAKNIQYF.

This clonotype was recorded at least ten times. The chain carries TRBV12-3 or TRBV12-4 and TRBJ2-1; either TRBD1 or TRBD2 may fit D (7 bases each). V shed 5 bases and J shed 12 bases, with 11 bases lying between them. This CDR3 region has 11 residues. CDR3 bases: TGTGCCAGCAGTCCAGGGGGGGGGCAGTTCTTC. Its translation is CASSPGGGQFF.

This clonotype was seen repeatedly, ten times or more. The chain carries TRBV19 and TRBJ2-1, with TRBD2 as a possible D gene (6 bases). Trimming left V 2 bases short and J 5 bases short, with 10 bases between. Per the germline V gene, CDR1 is LNHDA and CDR2 is SQIVND (reference sequence). CDR3 length: 14 residues. The CDR3 DNA sequence: TGTGCCAGTAGTATATGGGCTAGCGACAATGAGCAGTTCTTC. Amino acids: CASSIWASDNEQFF.

This clonotype came up many times. The rearrangement links TRBV6-4 to TRBJ1-2; D is perhaps TRBD1 (5 bases). Germline CDR1 and CDR2: MRHNA and SNTAGT. The CDR3 runs 20 residues. Trimming cost V 10 bases and J 8 bases, with 41 bases left between them. The CDR3 region has the DNA TGTGCCACCTCGGCCTCGGCGGGGGACGCAAACGGATTACGCTTCTGGGGCTACACCTTC. Its protein is CATSASAGDANGLRFWGYTF.

This clonotype was seen ten or more times. This chain joins TRBV11-2 and TRBJ2-1; possible D gene TRBD2, 5 bases. The CDR3 totals 15 residues. Germline V gene sequence: CDR1 SGHAT, CDR2 FQNNGV. V shed 1 base and J shed 3 bases, with 10 bases lying between them. The CDR3 loop reads CASSLGTSRYNEQFF. The CDR3 DNA reads TGTGCCAGCAGCTTAGGGACTTCACGCTACAATGAGCAGTTCTTC.